These 7 T cell receptor beta chains were all obtained from the same sample, sequenced in a study of T cell changes during pregnancy in multiple sclerosis. Clones were sequenced by immunoSEQ multiplex PCR, and TCRdb holds only the in-frame ones, with some missing. The table shows 37,000 or so clones, with roughly 85% occurring only once. The sequences come from CD4+ T cells from peripheral blood mononuclear cells, collected before pregnancy. The receptors were gathered from a female donor with multiple sclerosis, enrolled in a pregnancy study.

The J gene is TRBJ2-1, the V gene TRBV5-1; 10 bases agree with TRBD2. CDR1 is SGHRS and CDR2 is YFSETQ in the germline V gene. This CDR3 is 17 amino acids long. The trim removed 3 bases at V and 7 bases at J, leaving 13 bases unmatched. The CDR3 reads CASSSDLLAGEWNEQFF. As DNA, the CDR3 is TGCGCCAGCAGCTCGGATTTGCTAGCGGGAGAATGGAATGAGCAGTTCTTC. Complete variable domain (other parts from reference TRBV5-1 and TRBJ2-1): KAGVTQTPRYLIKTRGQQVTLSCSPISGHRSVSWYQQTPGQGLQFLFEYFSETQRNKGNFPGRFSGRQFSNSRSEMNVSTLELGDSALYLCASSSDLLAGEWNEQFFGPGTRLTVL.

CDR3: CASSPGTGGNQPQHF. Written as DNA, the CDR3 is TGCGCCAGCAGCCCCGGGACAGGGGGCAATCAGCCCCAGCATTTT. The gene calls are TRBV5-1 and TRBJ1-5; the match to TRBD1 covers 10 bases. This CDR3 has 15 amino acids. Germline loops: CDR1 SGHRS, CDR2 YFSETQ. The V and J ends lost 4 bases and 2 bases, in that order; junction bases with no gene match: 3.

The CDR3 spells CASSSLAGNTQYF. The DNA for the CDR3 is TGTGCCAGCAGCTCTCTAGCGGGAAACACCCAGTACTTC. The V call is TRBV7-3, the J call TRBJ2-5, with 9 bases aligning to TRBD2. This CDR3 is 13 amino acids long. After removal of 4 bases from V and 8 bases from J, the junction contained 5 bases not matched to a gene. From germline, CDR1 is SGHTA and CDR2 FQGTGA.

The chain joins TRBV29-1 to TRBJ2-3, with 11 bases matching TRBD2. Germline V gene lookup returns CDR1 SQVTM and CDR2 ANQGSEA. After removal of 7 bases from V and 0 bases from J, the junction contained 6 bases not matched to a gene. This CDR3 region has 15 residues. The CDR3 sequence: CSAAGLAGSTDTQYF. CDR3 nucleotide sequence: TGCAGCGCTGCCGGACTAGCGGGCAGCACAGATACGCAGTATTTT.

The chain recombines TRBV6-4 with TRBJ2-7, with TRBD2 matching 10 bases. Germline lookup yields CDR1 MRHNA and CDR2 SNTAGT. The junction had 5 bases not matched to a gene; V was cut back by 4 bases and J by 2 bases. The CDR3 sequence is 15 residues long. The CDR3 region is CASSAELAGPYEQYF. The CDR3 region has the DNA TGTGCCAGCAGTGCTGAACTAGCGGGGCCCTACGAGCAGTACTTC.

The gene calls are TRBV30 and TRBJ2-7, with 7 bases matching TRBD1. This CDR3 contains 11 residues. CDR1 GTSNPN and CDR2 SVGIG come from the germline V gene (reference sequence). V shed 1 base and J 12 bases; nucleotides not matched to a gene: 6. This CDR3 reads CAWSARDSWYF. CDR3 bases: TGTGCCTGGAGTGCCCGGGACAGTTGGTACTTC.

V is TRBV5-1 and J is TRBJ2-2; the match to TRBD1 covers 8 bases. Germline V lookup: CDR1 SGHRS, CDR2 YFSETQ. The CDR3 spans 16 residues. Losses at the gene ends were 7 bases for V and 0 bases for J; bases not matched to a gene: 8. The CDR3 loop is CASRRDRGSNTGELFF. For the CDR3, the DNA is TGCGCCAGCCGCCGCGACAGGGGTTCGAACACCGGGGAGCTGTTTTTT.